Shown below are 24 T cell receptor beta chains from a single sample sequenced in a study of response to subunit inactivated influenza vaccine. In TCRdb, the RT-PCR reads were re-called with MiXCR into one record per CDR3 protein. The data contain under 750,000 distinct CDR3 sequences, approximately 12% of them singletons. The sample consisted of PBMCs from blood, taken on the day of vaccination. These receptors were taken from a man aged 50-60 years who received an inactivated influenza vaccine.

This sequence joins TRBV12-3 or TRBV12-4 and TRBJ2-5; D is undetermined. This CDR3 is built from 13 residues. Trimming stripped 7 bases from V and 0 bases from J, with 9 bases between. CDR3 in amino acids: CASTLPNQETQYF. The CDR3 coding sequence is TGTGCCAGCACCCTACCTAACCAAGAGACCCAGTACTTC.

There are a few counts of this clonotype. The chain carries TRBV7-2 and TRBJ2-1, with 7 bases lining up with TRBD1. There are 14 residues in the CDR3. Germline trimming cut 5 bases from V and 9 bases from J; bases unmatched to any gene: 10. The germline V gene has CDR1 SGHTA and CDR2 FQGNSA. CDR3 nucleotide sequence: TGTGCCAGCAGCCCACTCGACAGGGCTTTTGAGCAGTTCTTC. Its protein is CASSPLDRAFEQFF.

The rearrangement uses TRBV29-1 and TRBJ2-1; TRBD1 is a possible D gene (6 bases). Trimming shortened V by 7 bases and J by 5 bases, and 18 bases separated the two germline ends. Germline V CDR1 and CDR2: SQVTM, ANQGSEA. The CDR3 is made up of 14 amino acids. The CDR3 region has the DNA TGCAGCGCCACCTGGGGTACAGGGAACAATGAGCAGTTCTTC. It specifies CSATWGTGNNEQFF.

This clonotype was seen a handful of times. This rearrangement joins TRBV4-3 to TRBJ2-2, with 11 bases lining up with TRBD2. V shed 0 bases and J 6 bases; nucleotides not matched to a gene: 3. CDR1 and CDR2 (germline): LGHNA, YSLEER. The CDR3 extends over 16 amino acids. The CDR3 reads CASSQERLAGSGELFF. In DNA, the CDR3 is TGCGCCAGCAGCCAAGAAAGACTAGCGGGGTCCGGGGAGCTGTTTTTT.

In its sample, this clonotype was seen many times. CDR3 in amino acids: CASSFYRAKQETQYF. The DNA of the CDR3 is TGTGCCAGCAGCTTCTACAGGGCGAAACAAGAGACCCAGTACTTC. The chain recombines TRBV5-6 with TRBJ2-5, with TRBD1 as a possible D gene (6 bases). The V and J ends lost 2 bases and 2 bases respectively, with 13 bases between them. The CDR3 has 15 residues. From germline, CDR1 is SGHDT and CDR2 YYEEEE. Using reference TRBV5-6 and TRBJ2-5 for the parts outside the CDR3, the full variable domain is DAGVTQSPTHLIKTRGQQVTLRCSPKSGHDTVSWYQQALGQGPQFIFQYYEEEERQRGNFPDRFSGHQFPNYSSELNVNALLLGDSALYLCASSFYRAKQETQYFGPGTRLLVL.

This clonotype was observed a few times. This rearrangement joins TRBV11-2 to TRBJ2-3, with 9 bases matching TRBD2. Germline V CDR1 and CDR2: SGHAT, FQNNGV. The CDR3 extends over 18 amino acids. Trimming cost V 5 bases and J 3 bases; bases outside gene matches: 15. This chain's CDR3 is CASSRQILAGPLTDTQYF. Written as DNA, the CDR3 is TGTGCCAGCAGCCGGCAGATACTAGCGGGCCCCCTAACAGATACGCAGTATTTT. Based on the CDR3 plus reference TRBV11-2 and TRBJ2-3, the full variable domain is EAGVAQSPRYKIIEKRQSVAFWCNPISGHATLYWYQQILGQGPKLLIQFQNNGVVDDSQLPKDRFSAERLKGVDSTLKIQPAKLEDSAVYLCASSRQILAGPLTDTQYFGPGTRLTVL.

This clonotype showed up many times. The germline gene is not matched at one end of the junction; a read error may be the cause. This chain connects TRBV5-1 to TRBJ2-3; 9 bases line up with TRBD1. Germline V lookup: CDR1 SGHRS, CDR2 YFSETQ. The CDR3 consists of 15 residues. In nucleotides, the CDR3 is TGCGCCAGCAGTTTGGGACAGGGATCCCCAGATACGCAGTATTTT. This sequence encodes CASSLGQGSPDTQYF.

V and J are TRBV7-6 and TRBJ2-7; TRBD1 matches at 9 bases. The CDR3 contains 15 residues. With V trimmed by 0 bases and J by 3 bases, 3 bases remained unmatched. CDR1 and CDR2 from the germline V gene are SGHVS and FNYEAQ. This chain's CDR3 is CASSLAETGGYEQYF. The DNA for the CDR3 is TGTGCCAGCAGCTTAGCGGAGACAGGGGGCTACGAGCAGTACTTC.

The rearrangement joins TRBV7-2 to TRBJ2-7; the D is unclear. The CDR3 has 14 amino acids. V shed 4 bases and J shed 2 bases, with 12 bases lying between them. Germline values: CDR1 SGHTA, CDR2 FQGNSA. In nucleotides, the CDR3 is TGTGCCAGCAGCTCGCGTCTAGATACCTACGAGCAGTACTTC. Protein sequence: CASSSRLDTYEQYF.

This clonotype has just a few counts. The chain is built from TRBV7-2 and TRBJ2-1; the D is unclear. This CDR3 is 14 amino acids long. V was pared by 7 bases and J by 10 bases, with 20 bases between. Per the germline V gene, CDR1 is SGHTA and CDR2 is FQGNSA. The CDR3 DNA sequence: TGTGCCAGCACCAAAGCCGGGCCGCCGACGGAGCAGTTCTTC. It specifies CASTKAGPPTEQFF.

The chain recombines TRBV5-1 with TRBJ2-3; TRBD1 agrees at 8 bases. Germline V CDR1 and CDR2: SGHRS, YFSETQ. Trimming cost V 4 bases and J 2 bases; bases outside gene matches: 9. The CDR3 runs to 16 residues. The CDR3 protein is CASSQPDRDLTDTQYF. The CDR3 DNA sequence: TGCGCCAGCAGCCAACCGGACAGGGACCTCACAGATACGCAGTATTTT.

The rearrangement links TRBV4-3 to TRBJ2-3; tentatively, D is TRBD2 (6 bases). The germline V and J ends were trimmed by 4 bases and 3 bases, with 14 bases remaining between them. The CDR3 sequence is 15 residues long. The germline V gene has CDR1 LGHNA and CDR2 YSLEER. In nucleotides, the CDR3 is TGCGCCAGCAGCCGAGATGGGACTCAGACAGATACGCAGTATTTT. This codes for CASSRDGTQTDTQYF.

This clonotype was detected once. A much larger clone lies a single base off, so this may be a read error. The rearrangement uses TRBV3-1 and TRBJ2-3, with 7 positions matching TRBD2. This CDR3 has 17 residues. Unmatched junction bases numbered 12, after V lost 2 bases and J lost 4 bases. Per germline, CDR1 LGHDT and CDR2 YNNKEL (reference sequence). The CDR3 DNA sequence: TGTGCCAGCAGCCAATACCCGGGACTAACTTTGGCAGATACGCAGTATTTT. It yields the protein CASSQYPGLTLADTQYF.

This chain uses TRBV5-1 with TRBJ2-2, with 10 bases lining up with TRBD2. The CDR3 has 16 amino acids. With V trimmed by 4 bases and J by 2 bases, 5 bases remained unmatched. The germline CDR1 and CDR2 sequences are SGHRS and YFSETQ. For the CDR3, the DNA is TGCGCCAGCAGCAAAGAGCGGGGGGGCAACACCGGGGAGCTGTTTTTT. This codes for CASSKERGGNTGELFF.

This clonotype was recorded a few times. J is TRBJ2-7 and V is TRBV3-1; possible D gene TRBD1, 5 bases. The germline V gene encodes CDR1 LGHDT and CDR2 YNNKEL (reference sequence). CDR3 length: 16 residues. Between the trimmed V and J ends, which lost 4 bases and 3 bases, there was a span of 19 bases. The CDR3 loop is CASSPFGGTGLYEQYF. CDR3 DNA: TGTGCCAGCAGCCCATTCGGTGGAACAGGCCTCTACGAGCAGTACTTC.

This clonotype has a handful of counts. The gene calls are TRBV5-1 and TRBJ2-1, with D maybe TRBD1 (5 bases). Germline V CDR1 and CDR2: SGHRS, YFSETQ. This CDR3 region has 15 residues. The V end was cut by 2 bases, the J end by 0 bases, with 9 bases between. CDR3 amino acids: CASSLGHYSYNEQFF. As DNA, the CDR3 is TGCGCCAGCAGCTTAGGACATTACTCCTACAATGAGCAGTTCTTC.

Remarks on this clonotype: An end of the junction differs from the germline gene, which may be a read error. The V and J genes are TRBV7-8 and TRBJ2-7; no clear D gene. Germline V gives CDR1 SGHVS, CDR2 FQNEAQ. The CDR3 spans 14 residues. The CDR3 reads CASSLGPLSYEQCF. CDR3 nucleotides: TGTGCCAGCAGCTTAGGGCCGCTCTCCTACGAGCAGTGCTTC.

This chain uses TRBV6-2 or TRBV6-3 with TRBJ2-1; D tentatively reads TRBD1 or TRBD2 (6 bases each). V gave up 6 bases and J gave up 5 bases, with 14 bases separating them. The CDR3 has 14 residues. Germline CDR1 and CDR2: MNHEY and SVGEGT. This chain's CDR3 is CASRTGGSNNEQFF. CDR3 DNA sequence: TGTGCCAGCAGGACCGGGGGCTCAAACAATGAGCAGTTCTTC.

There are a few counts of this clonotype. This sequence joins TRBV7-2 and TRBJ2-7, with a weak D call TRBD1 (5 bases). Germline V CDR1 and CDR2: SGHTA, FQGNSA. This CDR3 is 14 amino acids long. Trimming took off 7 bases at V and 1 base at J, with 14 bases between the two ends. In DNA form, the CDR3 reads TGTGCCAGCAAGGCGGATAGGGGATCCTACGAGCAGTACTTC. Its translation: CASKADRGSYEQYF. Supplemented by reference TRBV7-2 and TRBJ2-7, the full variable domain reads GAGVSQSPSNKVTEKGKDVELRCDPISGHTALYWYRQSLGQGLEFLIYFQGNSAPDKSGLPSDRFSAERTGGSVSTLTIQRTQQEDSAVYLCASKADRGSYEQYFGPGTRLTVT.

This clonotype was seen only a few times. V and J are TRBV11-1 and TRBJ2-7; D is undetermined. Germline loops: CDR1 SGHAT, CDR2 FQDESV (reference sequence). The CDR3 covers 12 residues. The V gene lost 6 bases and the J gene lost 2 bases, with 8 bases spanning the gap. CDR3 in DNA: TGTGCCAGCAGACAGTTACCCTACGAGCAGTACTTC. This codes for CASRQLPYEQYF.

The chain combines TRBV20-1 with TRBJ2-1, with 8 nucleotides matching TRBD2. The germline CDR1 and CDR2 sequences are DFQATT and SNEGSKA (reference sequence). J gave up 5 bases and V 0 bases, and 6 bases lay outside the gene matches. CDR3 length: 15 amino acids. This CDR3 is CSARDQAGVHNEQFF. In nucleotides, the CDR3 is TGCAGTGCTAGAGATCAAGCGGGAGTCCACAATGAGCAGTTCTTC.

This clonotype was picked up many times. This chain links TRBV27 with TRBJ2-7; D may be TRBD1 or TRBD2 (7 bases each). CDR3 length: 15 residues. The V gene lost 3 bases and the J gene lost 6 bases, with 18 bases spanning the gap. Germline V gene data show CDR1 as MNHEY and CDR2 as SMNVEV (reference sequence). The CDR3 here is CASSFRIGEGAEQYF. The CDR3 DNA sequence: TGTGCCAGCAGTTTTCGAATCGGGGAGGGGGCCGAGCAGTACTTC.

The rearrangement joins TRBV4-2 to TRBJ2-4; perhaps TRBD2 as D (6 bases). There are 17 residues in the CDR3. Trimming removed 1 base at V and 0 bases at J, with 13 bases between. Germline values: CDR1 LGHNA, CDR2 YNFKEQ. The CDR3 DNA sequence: TGTGCCAGCAGCCAAGTGGCGGGGAGTCTAGCCAAAAACATTCAGTACTTC. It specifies CASSQVAGSLAKNIQYF.

CDR3 DNA sequence: TGTGCCACCAGCAAGATCGGGGGGGCCGGTGAGCAGTTCTTC. This translates into CATSKIGGAGEQFF. This chain joins TRBV15 and TRBJ2-1, with TRBD2 identical over 8 bases. Per the germline V gene, CDR1 is LNHNV and CDR2 is YYDKDF (reference sequence). Losses at the gene ends were 4 bases for V and 9 bases for J; bases not matched to a gene: 8. The CDR3 loop spans 14 amino acids.